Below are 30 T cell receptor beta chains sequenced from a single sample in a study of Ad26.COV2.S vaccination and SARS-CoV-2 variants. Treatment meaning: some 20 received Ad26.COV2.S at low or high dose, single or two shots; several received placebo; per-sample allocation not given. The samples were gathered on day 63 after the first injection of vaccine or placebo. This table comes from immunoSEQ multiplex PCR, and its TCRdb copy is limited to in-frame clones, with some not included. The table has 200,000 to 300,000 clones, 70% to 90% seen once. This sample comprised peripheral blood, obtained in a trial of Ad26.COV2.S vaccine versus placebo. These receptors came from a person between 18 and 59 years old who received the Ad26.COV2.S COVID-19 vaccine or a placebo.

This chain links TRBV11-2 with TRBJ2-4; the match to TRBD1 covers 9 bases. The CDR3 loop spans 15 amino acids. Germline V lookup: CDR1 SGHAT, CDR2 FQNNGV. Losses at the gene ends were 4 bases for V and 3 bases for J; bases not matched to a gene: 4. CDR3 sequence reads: CASSYGTGNKNIQYF. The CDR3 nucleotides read TGTGCCAGCAGCTACGGGACAGGGAACAAAAACATTCAGTACTTC. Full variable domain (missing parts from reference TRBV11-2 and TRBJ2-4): EAGVAQSPRYKIIEKRQSVAFWCNPISGHATLYWYQQILGQGPKLLIQFQNNGVVDDSQLPKDRFSAERLKGVDSTLKIQPAKLEDSAVYLCASSYGTGNKNIQYFGAGTRLSVL.

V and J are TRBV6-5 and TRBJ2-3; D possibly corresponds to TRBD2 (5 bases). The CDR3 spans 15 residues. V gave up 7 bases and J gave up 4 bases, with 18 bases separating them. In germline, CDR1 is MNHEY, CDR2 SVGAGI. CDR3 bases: TGTGCCAGCACCCTCCTGAGAGGGAGCTCAGATACGCAGTATTTT. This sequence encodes CASTLLRGSSDTQYF.

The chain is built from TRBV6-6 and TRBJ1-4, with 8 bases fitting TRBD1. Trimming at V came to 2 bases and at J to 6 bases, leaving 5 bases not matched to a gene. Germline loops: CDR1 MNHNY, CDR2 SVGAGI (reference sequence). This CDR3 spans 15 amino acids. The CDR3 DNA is TGTGCCAGCAGTTACCCCATGGACAGGGATGAAAAACTGTTTTTT. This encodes CASSYPMDRDEKLFF.

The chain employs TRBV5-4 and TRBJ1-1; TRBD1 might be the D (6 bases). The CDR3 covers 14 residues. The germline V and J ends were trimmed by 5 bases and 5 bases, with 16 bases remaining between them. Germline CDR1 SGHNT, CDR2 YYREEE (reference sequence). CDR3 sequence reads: CASSPNLGATEAFF. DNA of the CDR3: TGTGCCAGCAGTCCAAACCTGGGGGCGACTGAAGCTTTCTTT.

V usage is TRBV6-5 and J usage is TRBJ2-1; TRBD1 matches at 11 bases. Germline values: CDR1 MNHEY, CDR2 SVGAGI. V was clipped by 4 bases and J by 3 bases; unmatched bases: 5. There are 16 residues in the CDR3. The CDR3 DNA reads TGTGCCAGCAGTTCCGTCGGGACAGGGGGCTACAATGAGCAGTTCTTC. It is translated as CASSSVGTGGYNEQFF.

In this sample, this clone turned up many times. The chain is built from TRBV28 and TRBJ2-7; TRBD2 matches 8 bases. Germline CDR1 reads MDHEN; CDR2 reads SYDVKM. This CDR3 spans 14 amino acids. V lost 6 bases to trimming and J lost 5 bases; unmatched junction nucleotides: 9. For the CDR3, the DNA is TGTGCCAGCAGGAGCGGGAGTACCGCCGACGAGCAGTACGTC. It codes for CASRSGSTADEQYV.

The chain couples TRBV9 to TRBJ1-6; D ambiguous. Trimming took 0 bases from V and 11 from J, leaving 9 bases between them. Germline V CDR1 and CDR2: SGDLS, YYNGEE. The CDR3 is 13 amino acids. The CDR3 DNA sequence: TGTGCCAGCAGCGTAGATAACACCACACCCCTCCACTTT. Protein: CASSVDNTTPLHF.

CDR3 DNA: TGTGCCAGCAGCCAAGATCCCCGGGAGGAGAACACCGGGGAGCTGTTTTTT. Residues: CASSQDPREENTGELFF. V is TRBV3-1 (or the pseudogene TRBV3-2) and J is TRBJ2-2; 7 nucleotides match TRBD2. CDR3 size: 17 residues. CDR1 and CDR2 from the germline V gene are LGHDT and YNNKEL (reference sequence). The trim removed 0 bases at V and 1 base at J, leaving 5 bases unmatched.

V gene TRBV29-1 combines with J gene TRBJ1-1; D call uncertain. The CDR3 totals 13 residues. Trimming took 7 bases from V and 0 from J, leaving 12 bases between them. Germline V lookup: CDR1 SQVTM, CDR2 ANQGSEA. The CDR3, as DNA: TGCAGCGCGCGGGTGGGGATGAACACTGAAGCTTTCTTT. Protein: CSARVGMNTEAFF. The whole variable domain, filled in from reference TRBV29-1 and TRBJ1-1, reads SAVISQKPSRDICQRGTSLTIQCQVDSQVTMMFWYRQQPGQSLTLIATANQGSEATYESGFVIDKFPISRPNLTFSTLTVSNMSPEDSSIYLCSARVGMNTEAFFGQGTRLTVV.

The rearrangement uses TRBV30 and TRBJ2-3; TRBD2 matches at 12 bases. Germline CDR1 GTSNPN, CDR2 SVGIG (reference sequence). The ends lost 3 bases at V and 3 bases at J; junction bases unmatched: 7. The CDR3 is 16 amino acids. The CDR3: CAWSALTSGSTDTQYF. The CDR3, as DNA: TGTGCCTGGAGCGCCCTGACTAGCGGGAGTACAGATACGCAGTATTTT.

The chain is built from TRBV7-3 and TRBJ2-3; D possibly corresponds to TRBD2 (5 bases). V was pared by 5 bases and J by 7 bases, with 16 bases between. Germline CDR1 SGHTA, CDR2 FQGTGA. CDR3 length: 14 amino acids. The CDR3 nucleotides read TGTGCCAGCAGCCCCGCGGGTGGGAGTAATACGCAGTATTTT. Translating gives CASSPAGGSNTQYF.

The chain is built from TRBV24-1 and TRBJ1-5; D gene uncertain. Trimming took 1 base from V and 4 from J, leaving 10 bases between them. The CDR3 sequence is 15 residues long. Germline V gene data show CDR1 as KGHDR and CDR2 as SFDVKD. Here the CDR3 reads CATSDFRYRNQPQHF. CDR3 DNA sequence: TGTGCCACCAGTGATTTCAGGTATAGGAATCAGCCCCAGCATTTT.

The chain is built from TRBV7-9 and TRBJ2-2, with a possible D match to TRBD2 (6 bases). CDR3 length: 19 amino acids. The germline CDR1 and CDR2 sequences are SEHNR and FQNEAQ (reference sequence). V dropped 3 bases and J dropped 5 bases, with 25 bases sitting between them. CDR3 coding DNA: TGTGCCAGCAGCTTGTACGGGAGCGGCCTTCAAGGAGGGACCGGGGAGCTGTTTTTT. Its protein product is CASSLYGSGLQGGTGELFF.

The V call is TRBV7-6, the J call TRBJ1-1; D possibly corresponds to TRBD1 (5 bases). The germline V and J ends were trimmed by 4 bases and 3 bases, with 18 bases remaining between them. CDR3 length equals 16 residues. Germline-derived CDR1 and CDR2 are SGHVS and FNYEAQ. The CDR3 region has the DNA TGTGCCAGCAGCTACTCCCCGTGGGGGGTGGACACTGAAGCTTTCTTT. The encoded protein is CASSYSPWGVDTEAFF.

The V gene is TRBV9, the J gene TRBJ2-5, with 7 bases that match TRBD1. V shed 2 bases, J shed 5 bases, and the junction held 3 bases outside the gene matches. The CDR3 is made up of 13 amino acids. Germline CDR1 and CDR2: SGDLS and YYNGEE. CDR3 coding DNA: TGTGCCAGCAGCGTCGACAGGGTGGAGACCCAGTACTTC. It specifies CASSVDRVETQYF.

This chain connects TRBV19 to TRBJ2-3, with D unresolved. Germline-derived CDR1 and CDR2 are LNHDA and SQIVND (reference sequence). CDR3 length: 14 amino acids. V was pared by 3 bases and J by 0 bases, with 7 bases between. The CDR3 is CASSIPTSTDTQYF. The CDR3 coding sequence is TGTGCCAGTAGTATCCCGACTAGCACAGATACGCAGTATTTT.

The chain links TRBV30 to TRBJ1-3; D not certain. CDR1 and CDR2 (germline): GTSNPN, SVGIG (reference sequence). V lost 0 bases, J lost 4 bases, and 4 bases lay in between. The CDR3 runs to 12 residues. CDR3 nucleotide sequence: TGTGCCTGGAGTGTGGGAGGAAACACCATATATTTT. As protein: CAWSVGGNTIYF. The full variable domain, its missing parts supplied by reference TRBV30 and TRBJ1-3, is SQTIHQWPATLVQPVGSPLSLECTVEGTSNPNLYWYRQAAGRGLQLLFYSVGIGQISSEVPQNLSASRPQDRQFILSSKKLLLSDSGFYLCAWSVGGNTIYFGEGSWLTVV.

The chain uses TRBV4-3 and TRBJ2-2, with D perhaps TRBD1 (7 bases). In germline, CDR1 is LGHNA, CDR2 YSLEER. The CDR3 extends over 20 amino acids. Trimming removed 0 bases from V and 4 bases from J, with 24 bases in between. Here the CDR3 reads CASSQDQEGAQGVGTGELFF. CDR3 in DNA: TGCGCCAGCAGCCAAGATCAGGAGGGGGCGCAAGGTGTTGGCACCGGGGAGCTGTTTTTT.

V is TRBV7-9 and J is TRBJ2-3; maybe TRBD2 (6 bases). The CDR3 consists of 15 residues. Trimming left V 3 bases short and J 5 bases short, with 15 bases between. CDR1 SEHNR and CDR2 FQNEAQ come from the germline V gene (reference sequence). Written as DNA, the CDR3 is TGTGCCAGCAGCTTCCAACGGGAGAGAGGAGATACGCAGTATTTT. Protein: CASSFQRERGDTQYF.

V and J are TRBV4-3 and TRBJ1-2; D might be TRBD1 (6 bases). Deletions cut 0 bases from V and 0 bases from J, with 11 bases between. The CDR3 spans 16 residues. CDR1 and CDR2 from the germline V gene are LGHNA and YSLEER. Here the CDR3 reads CASSQEYGQTNYGYTF. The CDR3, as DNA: TGCGCCAGCAGCCAAGAGTATGGACAGACTAACTATGGCTACACCTTC.

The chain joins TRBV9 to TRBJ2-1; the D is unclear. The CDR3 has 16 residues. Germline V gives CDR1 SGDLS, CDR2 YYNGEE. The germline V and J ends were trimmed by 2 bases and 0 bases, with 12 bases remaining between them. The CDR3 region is CASSVSQVLSYNEQFF. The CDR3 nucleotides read TGTGCCAGCAGCGTGTCCCAAGTCCTCTCCTACAATGAGCAGTTCTTC.

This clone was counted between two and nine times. DNA of the CDR3: TGTGCCAGCAGTTATATGGACTATGAAGCTTTCTTT. Protein product: CASSYMDYEAFF. The chain is built from TRBV6-2 or TRBV6-3 and TRBJ1-1, with unresolved D. The V end was cut by 3 bases, the J end by 7 bases, with 9 bases between. The CDR3 totals 12 residues. The germline CDR1 and CDR2 sequences are MNHEY and SVGEGT.

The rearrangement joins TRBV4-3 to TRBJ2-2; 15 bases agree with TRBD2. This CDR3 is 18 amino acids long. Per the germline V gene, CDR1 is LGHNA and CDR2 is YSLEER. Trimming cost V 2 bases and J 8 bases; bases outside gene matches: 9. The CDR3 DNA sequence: TGCGCCAGCAGCCAACAATGGGGACTAGCGGGGGGCGTTGGGGAGCTGTTTTTT. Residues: CASSQQWGLAGGVGELFF.

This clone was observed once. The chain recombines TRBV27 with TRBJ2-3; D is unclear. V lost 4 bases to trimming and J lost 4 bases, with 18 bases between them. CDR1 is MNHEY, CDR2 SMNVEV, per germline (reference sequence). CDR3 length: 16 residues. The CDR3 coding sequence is TGTGCCAGCAGTTCCCGCGGTCCGTCCCTACCAGATACGCAGTATTTT. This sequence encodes CASSSRGPSLPDTQYF.

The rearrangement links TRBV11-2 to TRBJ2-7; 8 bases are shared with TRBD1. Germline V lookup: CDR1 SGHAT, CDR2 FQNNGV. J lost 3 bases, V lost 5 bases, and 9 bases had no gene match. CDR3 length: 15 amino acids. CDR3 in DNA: TGTGCCAGCAGCCAAATCTCGACAGGGGACTACGAGCAGTACGTC. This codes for CASSQISTGDYEQYV.

For the CDR3, the DNA is TGCGCCAGCAGCCACCAGACAGGGGACGAGCAGTACGTC. Its translation is CASSHQTGDEQYV. This chain joins TRBV4-3 and TRBJ2-7; 8 nucleotides match TRBD1. Germline trimming cut 3 bases from V and 5 bases from J; bases unmatched to any gene: 3. CDR1 LGHNA and CDR2 YSLEER come from the germline V gene. The CDR3 is 13 amino acids.

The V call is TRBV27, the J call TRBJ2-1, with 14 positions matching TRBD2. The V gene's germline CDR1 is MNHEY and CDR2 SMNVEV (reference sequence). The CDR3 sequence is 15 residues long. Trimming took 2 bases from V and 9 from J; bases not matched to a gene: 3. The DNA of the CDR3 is TGTGCCAGCAGTTTAGGGACTAGCGGGAGCGGTGAGCAGTTCTTC. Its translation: CASSLGTSGSGEQFF.

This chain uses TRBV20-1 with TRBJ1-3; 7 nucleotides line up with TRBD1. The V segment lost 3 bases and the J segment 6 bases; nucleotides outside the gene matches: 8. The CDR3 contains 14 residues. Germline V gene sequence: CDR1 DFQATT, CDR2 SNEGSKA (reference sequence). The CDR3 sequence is CSASTPGGQNTIYF. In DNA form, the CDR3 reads TGCAGTGCTAGTACTCCAGGGGGACAAAACACCATATATTTT.

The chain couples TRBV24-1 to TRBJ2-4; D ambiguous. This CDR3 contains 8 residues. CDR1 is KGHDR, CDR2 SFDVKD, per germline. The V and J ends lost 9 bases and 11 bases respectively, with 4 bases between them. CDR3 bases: TGTGCCACCTCGTTTCAGTACTTC. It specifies CATSFQYF.

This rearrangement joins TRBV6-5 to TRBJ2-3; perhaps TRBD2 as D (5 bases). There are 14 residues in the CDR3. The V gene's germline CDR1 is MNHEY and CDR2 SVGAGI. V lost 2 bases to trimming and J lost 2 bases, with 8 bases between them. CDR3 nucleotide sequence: TGTGCCAGCAGTTACGAGGGTAACACAGATACGCAGTATTTT. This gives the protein CASSYEGNTDTQYF.